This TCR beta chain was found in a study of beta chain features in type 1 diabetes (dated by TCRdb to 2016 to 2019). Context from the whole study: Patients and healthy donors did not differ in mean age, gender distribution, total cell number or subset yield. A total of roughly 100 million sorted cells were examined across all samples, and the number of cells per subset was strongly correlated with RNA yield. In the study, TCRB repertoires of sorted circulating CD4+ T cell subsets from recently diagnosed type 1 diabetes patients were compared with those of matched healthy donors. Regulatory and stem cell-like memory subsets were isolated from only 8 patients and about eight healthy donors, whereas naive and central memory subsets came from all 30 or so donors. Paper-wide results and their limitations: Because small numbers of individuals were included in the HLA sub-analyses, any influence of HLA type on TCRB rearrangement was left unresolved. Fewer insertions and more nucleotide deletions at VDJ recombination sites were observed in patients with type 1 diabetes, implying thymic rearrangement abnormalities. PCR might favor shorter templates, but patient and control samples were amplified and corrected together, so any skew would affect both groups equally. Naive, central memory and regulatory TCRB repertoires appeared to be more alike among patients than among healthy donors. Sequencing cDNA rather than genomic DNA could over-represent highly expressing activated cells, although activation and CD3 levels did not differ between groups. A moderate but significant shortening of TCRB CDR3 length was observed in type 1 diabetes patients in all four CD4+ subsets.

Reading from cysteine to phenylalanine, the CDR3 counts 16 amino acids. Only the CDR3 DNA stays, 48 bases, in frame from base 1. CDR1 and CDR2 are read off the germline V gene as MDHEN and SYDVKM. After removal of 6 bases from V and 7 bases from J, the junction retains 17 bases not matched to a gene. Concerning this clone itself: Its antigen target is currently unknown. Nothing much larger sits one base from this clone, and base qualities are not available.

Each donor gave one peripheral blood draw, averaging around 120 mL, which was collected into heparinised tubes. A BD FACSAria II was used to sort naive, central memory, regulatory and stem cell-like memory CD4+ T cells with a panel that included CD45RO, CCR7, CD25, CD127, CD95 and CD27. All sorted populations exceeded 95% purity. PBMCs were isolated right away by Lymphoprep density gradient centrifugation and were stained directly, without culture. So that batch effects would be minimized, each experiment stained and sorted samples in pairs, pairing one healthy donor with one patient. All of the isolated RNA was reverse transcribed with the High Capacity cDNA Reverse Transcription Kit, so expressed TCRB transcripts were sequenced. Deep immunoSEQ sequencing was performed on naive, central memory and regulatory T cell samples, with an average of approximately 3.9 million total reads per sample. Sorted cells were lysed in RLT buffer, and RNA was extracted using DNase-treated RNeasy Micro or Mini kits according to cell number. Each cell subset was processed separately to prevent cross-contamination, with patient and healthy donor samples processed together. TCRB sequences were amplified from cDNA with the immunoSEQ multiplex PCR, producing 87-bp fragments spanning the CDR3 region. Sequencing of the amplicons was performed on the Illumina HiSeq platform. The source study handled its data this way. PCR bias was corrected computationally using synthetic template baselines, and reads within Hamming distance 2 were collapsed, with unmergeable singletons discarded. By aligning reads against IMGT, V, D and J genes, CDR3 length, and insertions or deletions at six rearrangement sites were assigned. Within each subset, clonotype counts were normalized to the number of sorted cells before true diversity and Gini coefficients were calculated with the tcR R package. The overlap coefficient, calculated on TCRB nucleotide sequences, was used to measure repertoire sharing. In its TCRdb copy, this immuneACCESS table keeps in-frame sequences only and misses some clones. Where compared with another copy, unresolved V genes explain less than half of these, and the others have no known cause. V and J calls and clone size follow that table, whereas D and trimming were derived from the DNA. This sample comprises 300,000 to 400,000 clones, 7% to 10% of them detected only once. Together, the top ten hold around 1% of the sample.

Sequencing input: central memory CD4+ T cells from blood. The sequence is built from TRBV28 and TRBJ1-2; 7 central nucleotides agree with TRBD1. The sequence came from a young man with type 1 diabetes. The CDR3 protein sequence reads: CASSLDRAAGTGGYTF. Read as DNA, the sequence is TGTGCCAGCAGCCTTGACAGGGCCGCGGGGACCGGTGGCTACACCTTC.